This T cell receptor (beta chain) was observed in a study of control samples from healthy donors and cancer patients. V was trimmed by 0 bases and J by 7 bases, leaving 7 bases between them. The CDR3 has 13 residues. Germline values: CDR1 KGHSH, CDR2 LQKENI. Clones were sequenced by immunoSEQ multiplex PCR, and TCRdb holds only the in-frame ones, with some missing. The data contain roughly 93,000 clones, around 90% of them singletons. The receptor was derived from a woman aged 45-65 years with colorectal cancer. The rearrangement joins TRBV18 to TRBJ2-1; D ambiguous. The sample consisted of PBMCs. CDR3 coding DNA: TGTGCCAGCTCACCACCGTCGGCAAATGAGCAGTTCTTC. It specifies CASSPPSANEQFF.